The entry that follows covers one T cell receptor beta chain sequence. The data were obtained in a study of cytomegalovirus exposure and HLA in healthy donors. Vbeta (60) and Jbeta (13) primers were used in the PCR. Here immunoSEQ multiplex PCR was the method, and the copy in TCRdb shows in-frame clones only, minus some. The table has hundreds of thousands of clones, roughly four fifths seen once. Trimming cost V 0 bases and J 5 bases, with 8 bases left between them. This CDR3 contains 13 residues. Germline V gene data show CDR1 as SGDLS and CDR2 as YYNGEE. The receptor was isolated from a woman between 35 and 50 years old in good health and CMV-seronegative. Sample: PBMCs. The rearrangement joins TRBV9 to TRBJ1-2; D call uncertain. CDR3 sequence: CASSVAEKYGYTF. As DNA, the CDR3 is TGTGCCAGCAGCGTAGCCGAGAAATATGGCTACACCTTC.